Sequencing of this TCR beta chain was carried out in a study of control samples from healthy donors and cancer patients. CDR3 length: 14 amino acids. CDR1 and CDR2 from the germline V gene are SGHNT and YENEEA. With 1 base removed from V and 7 bases from J, the gap between germline ends came to 10 bases. The repertoire was sequenced with immunoSEQ multiplex PCR; TCRdb's copy has only in-frame clones and lacks some. The table records about 98,000 clones, 90% to 95% of them present only once. The rearrangement uses TRBV11-3 and TRBJ1-4; TRBD1 is a possible D gene (5 bases). The sequenced material came from blood. This TCR came from a woman between 18 and 29 years old in good health. Here the CDR3 reads CASSLARVGEKLFF. DNA of the CDR3: TGTGCCAGCAGCTTAGCCAGGGTTGGTGAAAAACTGTTTTTT.